This TCR beta chain stems from a study of blood T cell repertoires in COVID-19. Assay used: immunoSEQ multiplex PCR; TCRdb lists only in-frame clones, some missing. Of roughly 200,000 clones listed, about 85% were seen once; the top ten hold approximately 25%. Germline CDR1 reads LNHDA; CDR2 reads SQIVND (reference sequence). Trimming shortened V by 7 bases and J by 0 bases, and 12 bases separated the two germline ends. The CDR3 is 14 amino acids. Specimen: PBMCs or T cells enriched from blood (not recorded which). This chain joins TRBV19 and TRBJ1-2; the D gene is possibly TRBD1 (6 bases). The source is a woman aged 40 to 50 in a cohort exposed to, infected with or recovered from COVID-19 (not recorded which). DNA for the CDR3: TGTGCCAGTACACAGGGAACTGCTAACTATGGCTACACCTTC. Amino acid sequence: CASTQGTANYGYTF.